This is a list of T cell receptor beta chains from one sample in a study of cytomegalovirus exposure and HLA in healthy donors. Clones were read by immunoSEQ multiplex PCR, and TCRdb kept only the in-frame ones, dropping some. The sample has 110,000 or so clones; roughly four fifths are singletons. Sequenced: PBMCs. All receptors derive from a man aged 40-49 years in good health and CMV-seronegative. The CDR3 runs from the conserved cysteine through the conserved F or W. The D gene is left open where the match is weak. Where a row states a size, it is once, few, many or the class of an expanded clone; other rows omit it.

cdr3_nt,cdr3_aa,cdr3_length,j_call,v_call,d_call,clone_size
TGCGCCAGCAGCACCCCAGGGGGACTAGCGGGAGATTGGAACGACGAGCAGTACTTC,CASSTPGGLAGDWNDEQYF,19,TRBJ2-7,TRBV4-1,TRBD2,-
TGCGCCAGCAGCGGGACAGGGGGGAACACTGAAGCTTTCTTT,CASSGTGGNTEAFF,14,TRBJ1-1,TRBV5-1,TRBD1,-
TGTGCCACCAGCAGATCCAGACAGGGGGCTAATGAAAAACTGTTTTTT,CATSRSRQGANEKLFF,16,TRBJ1-4,TRBV15,TRBD1,-
TGTGCCAGCAGTTTGGCGGGGGACCAAGCCTACAATGAGCAGTTCTTC,CASSLAGDQAYNEQFF,16,TRBJ2-1,TRBV28,TRBD2,once
TGTGCCAGCAGTTTAGGGGACAGACATTTCTATTCACCCCTCCACTTT,CASSLGDRHFYSPLHF,16,TRBJ1-6,TRBV28,TRBD1,-
TGTGCCAGCAGCTTGTTTGGCTACTCCCAGGTTGAAGCTTTCTTT,CASSLFGYSQVEAFF,15,TRBJ1-1,TRBV5-4,-,-
TGCAGTGCTAGAGTTCGGGAAAAACTGTTTTTT,CSARVREKLFF,11,TRBJ1-4,TRBV20-1,-,-
TGCGCCAGCAGCCCAGGACTAGCGGGGGGGCAGCTAGCCAAAAACATTCAGTACTTC,CASSPGLAGGQLAKNIQYF,19,TRBJ2-4,TRBV4-1,TRBD2,-
TGTGCCAGCAGCTCCCCGGGGACTAGCGGGAAGAATGAGCAGTTCTTC,CASSSPGTSGKNEQFF,16,TRBJ2-1,TRBV7-6,TRBD2,-
TGCGCCAGCAGCACCAGACTAGCGGGAGGCCTTGGCTCCTACAATGAGCAGTTCTTC,CASSTRLAGGLGSYNEQFF,19,TRBJ2-1,TRBV5-1,TRBD2,-
TGTGCCAGCAGCACTTCGGGACTAGCGATGGCCGGGGAGCTGTTTTTT,CASSTSGLAMAGELFF,16,TRBJ2-2,TRBV7-9,TRBD2,once
TGTGCCAGCAGTTTATTTCCGGGACAGGCCACCGGGGAGCTGTTTTTT,CASSLFPGQATGELFF,16,TRBJ2-2,TRBV28,TRBD1,-
TGTGCCAGCAGCTTGGTTTCCGGGACAGTGAGTGGAAACACCATATATTTT,CASSLVSGTVSGNTIYF,17,TRBJ1-3,TRBV5-6,TRBD1,medium-sized
TGCAGCGTCTCCCCGGTCCCAAAGGAGACCCAGTACTTC,CSVSPVPKETQYF,13,TRBJ2-5,TRBV29-1,-,-
TGCGCCAGCAGCCAAGTTGTTAGGCGGATCACTGAAGCTTTCTTT,CASSQVVRRITEAFF,15,TRBJ1-1,TRBV4-1,-,-
TGTGCCAGCAGCCAAGATCCATTAGCGGGGGTCCTAGATACGCAGTATTTT,CASSQDPLAGVLDTQYF,17,TRBJ2-3,TRBV4-2,TRBD2,-